This record covers a single TCR beta chain. The antigen is undetermined. The data originate from a study of CD8 T cells in ankylosing spondylitis. Whole-study findings and limits: Researchers reportedly found disease-linked clones significantly enriched in matched ankylosing spondylitis synovial fluid. Made up of under 10 highly homologous variants, a TCR beta motif appeared characteristic of ankylosing spondylitis blood. CD8+ disease-linked clones were present at relatively low frequencies in blood.

The CDR3 is 16 residues long. V trimming: 2 bases; J trimming: 6 bases; junction bases outside the gene matches: 6. The germline CDR1 and CDR2 sequences are SGHTA and FQGNSA. TCRdb itself ran the 5' RACE reads through MiXCR, one entry per CDR3 protein. The sample has about 160,000 distinct CDR3 sequences, around 43% seen once; the top ten hold around 15%. This clonotype originated in a male donor with ankylosing spondylitis. Specimen: synovial fluid, either unsorted or a sorted T cell fraction (not recorded which). The V gene is TRBV7-2, the J gene TRBJ1-6; TRBD1 aligns across 8 bases. In nucleotides, the CDR3 is TGTGCCAGCAGCTTACCCCCGCAGGGGGCTAATTCACCCCTCCACTTT. Translation: CASSLPPQGANSPLHF.